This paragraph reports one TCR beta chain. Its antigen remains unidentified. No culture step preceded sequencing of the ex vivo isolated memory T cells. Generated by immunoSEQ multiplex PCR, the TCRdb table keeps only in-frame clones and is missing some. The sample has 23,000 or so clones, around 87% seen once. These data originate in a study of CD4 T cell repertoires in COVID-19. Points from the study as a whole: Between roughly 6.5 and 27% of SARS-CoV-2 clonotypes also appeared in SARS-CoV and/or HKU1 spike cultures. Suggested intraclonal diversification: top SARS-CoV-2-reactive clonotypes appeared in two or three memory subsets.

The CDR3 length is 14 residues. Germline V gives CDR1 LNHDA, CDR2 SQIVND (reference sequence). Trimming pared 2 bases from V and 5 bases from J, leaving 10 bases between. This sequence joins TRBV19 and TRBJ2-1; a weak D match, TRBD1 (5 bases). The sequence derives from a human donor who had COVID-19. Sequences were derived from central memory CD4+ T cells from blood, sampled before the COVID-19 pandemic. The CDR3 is CASSILTGNNEQFF. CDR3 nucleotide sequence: TGTGCCAGTAGTATACTTACAGGAAACAATGAGCAGTTCTTC.